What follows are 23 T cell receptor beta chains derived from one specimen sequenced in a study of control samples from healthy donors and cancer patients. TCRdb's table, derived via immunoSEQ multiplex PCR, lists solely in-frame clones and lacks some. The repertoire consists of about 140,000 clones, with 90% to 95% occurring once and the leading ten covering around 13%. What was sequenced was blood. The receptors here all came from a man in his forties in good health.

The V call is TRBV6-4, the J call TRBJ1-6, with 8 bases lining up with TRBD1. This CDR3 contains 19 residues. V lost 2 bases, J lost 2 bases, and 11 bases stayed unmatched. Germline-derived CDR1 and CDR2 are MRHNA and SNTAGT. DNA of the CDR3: TGTGCCAGCAGTGACCCCACAGGGGGACATTGGGCCTATAATTCACCCCTCCACTTT. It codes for CASSDPTGGHWAYNSPLHF.

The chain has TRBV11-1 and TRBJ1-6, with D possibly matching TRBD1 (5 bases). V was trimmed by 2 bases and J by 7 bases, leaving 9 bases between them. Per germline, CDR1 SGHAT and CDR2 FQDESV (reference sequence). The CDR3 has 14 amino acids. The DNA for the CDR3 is TGTGCCAGCAGCTTAATAGGGGCGAATTCACCCCTCCACTTT. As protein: CASSLIGANSPLHF.

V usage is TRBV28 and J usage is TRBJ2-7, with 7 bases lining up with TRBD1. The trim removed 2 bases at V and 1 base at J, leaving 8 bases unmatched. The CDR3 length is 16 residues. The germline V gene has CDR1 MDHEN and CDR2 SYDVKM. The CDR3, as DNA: TGTGCCAGCAGTTTAGTTGCAGGGGACAGTTCCTACGAGCAGTACTTC. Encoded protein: CASSLVAGDSSYEQYF.

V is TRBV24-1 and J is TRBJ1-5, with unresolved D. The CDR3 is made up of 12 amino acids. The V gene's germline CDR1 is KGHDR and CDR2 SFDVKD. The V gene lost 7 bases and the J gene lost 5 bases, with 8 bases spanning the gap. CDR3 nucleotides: TGTGCCACCAGGGCAGTAGATCAGCCCCAGCATTTT. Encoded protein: CATRAVDQPQHF.

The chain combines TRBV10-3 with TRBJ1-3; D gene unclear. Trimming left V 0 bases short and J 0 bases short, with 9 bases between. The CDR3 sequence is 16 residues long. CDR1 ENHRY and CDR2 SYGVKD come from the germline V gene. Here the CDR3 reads CAISESGPLSGNTIYF. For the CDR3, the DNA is TGTGCCATCAGTGAGTCGGGTCCTCTCTCTGGAAACACCATATATTTT.

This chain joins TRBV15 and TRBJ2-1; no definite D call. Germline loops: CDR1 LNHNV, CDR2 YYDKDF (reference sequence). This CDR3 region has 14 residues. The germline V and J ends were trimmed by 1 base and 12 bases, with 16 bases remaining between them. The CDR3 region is CATSRVWPQLPQFF. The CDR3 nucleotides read TGTGCCACCAGCAGAGTATGGCCTCAGCTGCCGCAGTTCTTC.

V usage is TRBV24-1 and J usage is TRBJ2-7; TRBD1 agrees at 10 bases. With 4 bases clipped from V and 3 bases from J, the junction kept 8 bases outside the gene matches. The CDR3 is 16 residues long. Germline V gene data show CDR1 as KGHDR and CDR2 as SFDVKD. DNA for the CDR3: TGTGCCACCAGTGACCAGACAGGGGGCCAATACTACGAGCAGTACTTC. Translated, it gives CATSDQTGGQYYEQYF.

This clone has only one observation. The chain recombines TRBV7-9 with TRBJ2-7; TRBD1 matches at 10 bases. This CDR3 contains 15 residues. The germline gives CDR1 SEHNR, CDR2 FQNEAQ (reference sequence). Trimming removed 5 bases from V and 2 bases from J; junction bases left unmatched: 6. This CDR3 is CASSRPGQGTYEQYF. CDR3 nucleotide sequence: TGTGCCAGCAGCCGGCCGGGACAGGGGACCTACGAGCAGTACTTC.

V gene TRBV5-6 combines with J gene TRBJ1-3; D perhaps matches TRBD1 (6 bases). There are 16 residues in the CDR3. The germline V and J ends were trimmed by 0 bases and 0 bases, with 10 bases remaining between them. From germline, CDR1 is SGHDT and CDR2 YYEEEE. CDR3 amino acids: CASSLAGQRSGNTIYF. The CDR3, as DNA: TGTGCCAGCAGCTTGGCCGGACAGCGCTCTGGAAACACCATATATTTT.

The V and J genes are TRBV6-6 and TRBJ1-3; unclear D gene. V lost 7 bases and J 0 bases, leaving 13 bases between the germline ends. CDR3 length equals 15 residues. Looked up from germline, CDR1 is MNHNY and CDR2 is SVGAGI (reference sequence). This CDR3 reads CASILSGDSGNTIYF. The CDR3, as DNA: TGTGCCAGCATCCTCAGTGGGGACTCTGGAAACACCATATATTTT.

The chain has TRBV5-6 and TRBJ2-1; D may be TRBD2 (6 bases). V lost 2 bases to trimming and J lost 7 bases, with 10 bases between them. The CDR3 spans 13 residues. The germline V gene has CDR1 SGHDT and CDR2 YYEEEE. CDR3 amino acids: CASSFQLANEQFF. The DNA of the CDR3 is TGTGCCAGCAGCTTTCAACTAGCAAATGAGCAGTTCTTC.

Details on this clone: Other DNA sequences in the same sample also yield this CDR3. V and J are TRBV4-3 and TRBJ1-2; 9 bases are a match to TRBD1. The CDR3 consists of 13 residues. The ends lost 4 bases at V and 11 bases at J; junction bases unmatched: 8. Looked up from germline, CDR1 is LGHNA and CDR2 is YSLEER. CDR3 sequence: CASSPGQGPGYTF. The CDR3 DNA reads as TGCGCCAGCAGCCCCGGACAGGGGCCTGGTTACACCTTC.

The chain's CDR3 is CASSHSGGWTGELFF. For the CDR3, the DNA is TGCGCCAGCAGCCACTCAGGGGGATGGACCGGGGAGCTGTTTTTT. This chain joins TRBV4-1 and TRBJ2-2; 7 bases are shared with TRBD1. The germline CDR1 and CDR2 sequences are MGHRA and YSYEKL. The CDR3 length is 15 residues. With V trimmed by 3 bases and J by 5 bases, 6 bases remained unmatched.

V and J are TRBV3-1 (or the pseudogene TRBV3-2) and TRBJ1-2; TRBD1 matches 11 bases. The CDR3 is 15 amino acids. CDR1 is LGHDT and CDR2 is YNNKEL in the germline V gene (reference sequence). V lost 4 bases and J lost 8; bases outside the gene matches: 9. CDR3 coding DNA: TGTGCCAGCAGCCGCAACCGGGACAGGGGGTTCGGCTACACCTTC. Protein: CASSRNRDRGFGYTF.

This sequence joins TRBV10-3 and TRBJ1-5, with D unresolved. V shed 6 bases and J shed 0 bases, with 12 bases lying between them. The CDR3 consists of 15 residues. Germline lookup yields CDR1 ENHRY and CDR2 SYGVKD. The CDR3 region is CAISPTDDSNQPQHF. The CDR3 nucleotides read TGTGCCATCAGCCCAACAGATGATAGCAATCAGCCCCAGCATTTT.

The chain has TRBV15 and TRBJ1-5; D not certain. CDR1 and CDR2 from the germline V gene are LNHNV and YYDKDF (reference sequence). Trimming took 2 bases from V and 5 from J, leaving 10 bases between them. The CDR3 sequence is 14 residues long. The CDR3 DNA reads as TGTGCCACCAGCAGATCTAATAAGGATCAGCCCCAGCATTTT. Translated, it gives CATSRSNKDQPQHF. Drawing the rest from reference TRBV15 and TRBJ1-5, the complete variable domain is DAMVIQNPRYQVTQFGKPVTLSCSQTLNHNVMYWYQQKSSQAPKLLFHYYDKDFNNEADTPDNFQSRRPNTSFCFLDIRSPGLGDTAMYLCATSRSNKDQPQHFGDGTRLSIL.

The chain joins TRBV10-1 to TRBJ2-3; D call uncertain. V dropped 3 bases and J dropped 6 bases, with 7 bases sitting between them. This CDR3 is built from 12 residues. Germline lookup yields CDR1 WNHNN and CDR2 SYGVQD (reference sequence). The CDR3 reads CASSDPLDTQYF. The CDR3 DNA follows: TGCGCCAGCAGTGACCCACTGGATACGCAGTATTTT.

CDR3 protein: CASSKKRVSGAPLIF. The CDR3 DNA reads TGTGCCAGCAGCAAAAAAAGGGTTAGCGGCGCCCCGCTGATCTTC. This sequence joins TRBV21-1 and TRBJ2-1; the table calls TRBD2, which could not be checked here. TRBV21-1 has pseudogene status. The CDR3 is 15 residues long.

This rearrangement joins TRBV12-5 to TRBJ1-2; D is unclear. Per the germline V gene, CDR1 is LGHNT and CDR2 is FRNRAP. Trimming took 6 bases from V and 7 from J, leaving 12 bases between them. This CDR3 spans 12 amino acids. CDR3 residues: CASGPGRSGYTF. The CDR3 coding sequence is TGTGCTAGTGGCCCGGGGAGGAGTGGCTACACCTTC.

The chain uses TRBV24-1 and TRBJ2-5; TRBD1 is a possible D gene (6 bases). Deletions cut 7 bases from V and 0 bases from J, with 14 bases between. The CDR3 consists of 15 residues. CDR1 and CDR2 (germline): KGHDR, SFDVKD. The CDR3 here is CATRANRDNQETQYF. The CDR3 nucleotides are TGTGCCACCAGGGCAAACCGGGACAACCAAGAGACCCAGTACTTC.

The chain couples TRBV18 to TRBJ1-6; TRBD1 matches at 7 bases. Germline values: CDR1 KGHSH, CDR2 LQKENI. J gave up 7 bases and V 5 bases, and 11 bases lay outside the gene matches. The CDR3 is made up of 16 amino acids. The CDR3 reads CASSKHRDSRNSPLHF. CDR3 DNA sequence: TGTGCCAGCTCAAAACATCGGGACAGCCGGAATTCACCCCTCCACTTT.

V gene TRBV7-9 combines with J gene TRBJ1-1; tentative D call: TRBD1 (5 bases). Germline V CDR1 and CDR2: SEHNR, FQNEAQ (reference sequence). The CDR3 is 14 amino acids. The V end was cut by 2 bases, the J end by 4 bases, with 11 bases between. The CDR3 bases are TGTGCCAGCAGCTTACCGGGGGAGGCCACTGAAGCTTTCTTT. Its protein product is CASSLPGEATEAFF.

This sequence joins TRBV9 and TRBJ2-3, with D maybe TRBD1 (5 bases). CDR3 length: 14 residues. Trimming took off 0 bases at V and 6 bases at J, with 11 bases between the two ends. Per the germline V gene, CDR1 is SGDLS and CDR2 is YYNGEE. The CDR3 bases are TGTGCCAGCAGCGTAGATCAGGGCTCGGATACGCAGTATTTT. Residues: CASSVDQGSDTQYF. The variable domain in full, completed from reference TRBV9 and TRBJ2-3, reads DSGVTQTPKHLITATGQRVTLRCSPRSGDLSVYWYQQSLDQGLQFLIQYYNGEERAKGNILERFSAQQFPDLHSELNLSSLELGDSALYFCASSVDQGSDTQYFGPGTRLTVL.